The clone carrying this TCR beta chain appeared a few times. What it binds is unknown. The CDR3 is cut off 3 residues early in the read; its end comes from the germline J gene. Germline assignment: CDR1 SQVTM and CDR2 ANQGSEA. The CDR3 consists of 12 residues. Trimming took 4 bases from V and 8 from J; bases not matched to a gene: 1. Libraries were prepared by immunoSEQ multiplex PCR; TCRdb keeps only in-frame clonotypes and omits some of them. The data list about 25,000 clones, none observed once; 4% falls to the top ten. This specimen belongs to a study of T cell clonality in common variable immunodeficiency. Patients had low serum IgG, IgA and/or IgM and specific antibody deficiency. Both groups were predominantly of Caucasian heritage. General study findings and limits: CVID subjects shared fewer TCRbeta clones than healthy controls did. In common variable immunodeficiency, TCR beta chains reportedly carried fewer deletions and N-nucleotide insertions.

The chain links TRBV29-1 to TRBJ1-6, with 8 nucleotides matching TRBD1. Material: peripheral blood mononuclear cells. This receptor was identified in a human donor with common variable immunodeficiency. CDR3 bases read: TGCAGCGTTGTACAGGGGGATTCACCC. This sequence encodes CSVVQGDSP. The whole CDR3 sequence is CSVVQGDSPLHF.